Below, one TCR beta chain is given with its context. In the study's own analysis: Amplifying reference gene primers gave estimates of nucleated cell counts. TCRdb's table, derived via immunoSEQ multiplex PCR, lists solely in-frame clones and lacks some. V and J calls and clone size are those listed in that table; D and trimming were worked out from the DNA. The sample shows about 150,000 clones, more than 65% of them seen only once. Germline CDR1 reads SGHTA; CDR2 reads FQGTGA. Trimming shortened V by 3 bases and J by 1 base, and 9 bases separated the two germline ends. The CDR3 extends over 15 amino acids. This sample stems from a study of blood T cell repertoires in COVID-19. Study background: Italy, Spain and the United States were the sources of the convalescent and acute COVID-19 samples. T cells, B-cell-depleted T cells, or PBMCs supplied cDNA or gDNA.

The chain has TRBV7-3 and TRBJ2-2; D is ambiguous. Sequencing used peripheral blood. This clonotype was obtained from a woman in her forties or fifties with acute or convalescent COVID-19. The CDR3 here is CASSFQFQNTGELFF. CDR3 in DNA: TGTGCCAGCAGCTTCCAGTTCCAGAACACCGGGGAGCTGTTTTTT.